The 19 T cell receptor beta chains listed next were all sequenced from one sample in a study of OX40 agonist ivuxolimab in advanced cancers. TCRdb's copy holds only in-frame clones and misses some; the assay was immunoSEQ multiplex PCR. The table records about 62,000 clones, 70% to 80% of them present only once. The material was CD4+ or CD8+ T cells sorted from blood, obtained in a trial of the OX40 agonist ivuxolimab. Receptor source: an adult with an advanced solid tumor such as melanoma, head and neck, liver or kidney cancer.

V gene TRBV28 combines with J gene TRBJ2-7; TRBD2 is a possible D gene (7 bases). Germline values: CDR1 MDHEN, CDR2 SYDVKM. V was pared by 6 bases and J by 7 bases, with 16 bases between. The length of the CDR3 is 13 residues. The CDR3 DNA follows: TGTGCCAGCAGCTTAATACAGGGAGGGGAGCAGTACTTC. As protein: CASSLIQGGEQYF.

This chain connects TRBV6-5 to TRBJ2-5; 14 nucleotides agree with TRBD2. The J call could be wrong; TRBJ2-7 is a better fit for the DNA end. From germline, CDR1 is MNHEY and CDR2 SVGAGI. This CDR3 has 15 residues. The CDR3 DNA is TGTGCCAGCAGCATGACTAGCGGGGGGGCCTACGAGCAGTACTTC. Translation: CASSMTSGGAYEQYF.

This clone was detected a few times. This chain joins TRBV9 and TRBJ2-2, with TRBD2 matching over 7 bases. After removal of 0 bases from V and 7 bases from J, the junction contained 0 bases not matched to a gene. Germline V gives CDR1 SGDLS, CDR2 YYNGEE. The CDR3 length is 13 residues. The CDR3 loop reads CASSVGTSGELFF. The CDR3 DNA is TGTGCCAGCAGCGTAGGGACTAGCGGGGAGCTGTTTTTT.

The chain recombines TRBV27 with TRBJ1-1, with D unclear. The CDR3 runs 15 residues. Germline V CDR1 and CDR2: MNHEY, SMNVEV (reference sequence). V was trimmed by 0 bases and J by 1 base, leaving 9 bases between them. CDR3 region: CASSLSRWGNTEAFF. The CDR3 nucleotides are TGTGCCAGCAGTTTATCCCGGTGGGGGAACACTGAAGCTTTCTTT.

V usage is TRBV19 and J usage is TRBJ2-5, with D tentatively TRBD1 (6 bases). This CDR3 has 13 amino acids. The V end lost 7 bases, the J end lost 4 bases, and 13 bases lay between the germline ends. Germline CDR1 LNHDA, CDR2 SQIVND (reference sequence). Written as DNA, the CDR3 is TGTGCCAGTAAAGATGGGGGCCGAGAGACCCAGTACTTC. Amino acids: CASKDGGRETQYF.

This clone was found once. The CDR3: CASSLNGVRSYEQYF. The DNA of the CDR3 is TGCGCCAGCAGCTTGAACGGGGTCCGTTCCTACGAGCAGTACTTC. This rearrangement joins TRBV5-1 to TRBJ2-7, with a possible D match to TRBD2 (5 bases). The germline V gene encodes CDR1 SGHRS and CDR2 YFSETQ. The CDR3 loop spans 15 amino acids. Trimming took off 1 base at V and 1 base at J, with 12 bases between the two ends.

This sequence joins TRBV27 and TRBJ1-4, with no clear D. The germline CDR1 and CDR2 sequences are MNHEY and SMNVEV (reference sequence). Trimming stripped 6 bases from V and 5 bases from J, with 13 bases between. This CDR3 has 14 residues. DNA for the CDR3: TGTGCCAGCAGGAGGGCCGGATTAAATGAAAAACTGTTTTTT. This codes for CASRRAGLNEKLFF.

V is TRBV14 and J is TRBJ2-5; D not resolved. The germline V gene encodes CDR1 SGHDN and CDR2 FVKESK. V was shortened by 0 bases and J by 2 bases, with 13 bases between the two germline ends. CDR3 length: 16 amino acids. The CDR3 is CASSQETGSRQETQYF. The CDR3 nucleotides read TGTGCCAGCAGCCAAGAGACGGGCAGCAGACAAGAGACCCAGTACTTC.

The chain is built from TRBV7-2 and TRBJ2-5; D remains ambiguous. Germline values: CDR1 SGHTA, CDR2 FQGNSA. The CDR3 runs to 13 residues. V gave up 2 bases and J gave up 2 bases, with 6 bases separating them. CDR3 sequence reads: CASSLNQQETQYF. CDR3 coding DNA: TGTGCCAGCAGCTTAAATCAACAAGAGACCCAGTACTTC.

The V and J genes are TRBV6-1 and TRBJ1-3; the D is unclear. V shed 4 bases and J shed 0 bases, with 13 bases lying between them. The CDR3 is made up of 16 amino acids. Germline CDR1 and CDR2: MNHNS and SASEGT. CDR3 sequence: CASSADPPYSGNTIYF. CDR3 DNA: TGTGCCAGCAGTGCAGACCCGCCTTACTCTGGAAACACCATATATTTT.

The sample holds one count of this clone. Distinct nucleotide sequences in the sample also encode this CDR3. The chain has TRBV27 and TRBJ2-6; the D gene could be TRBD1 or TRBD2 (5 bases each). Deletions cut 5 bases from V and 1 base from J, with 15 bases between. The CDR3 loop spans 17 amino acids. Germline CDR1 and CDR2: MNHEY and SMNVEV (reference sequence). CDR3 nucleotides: TGTGCCAGCAGTCGGGACCTTATAACTTCTGGGGCCAACGTCCTGACTTTC. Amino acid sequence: CASSRDLITSGANVLTF.

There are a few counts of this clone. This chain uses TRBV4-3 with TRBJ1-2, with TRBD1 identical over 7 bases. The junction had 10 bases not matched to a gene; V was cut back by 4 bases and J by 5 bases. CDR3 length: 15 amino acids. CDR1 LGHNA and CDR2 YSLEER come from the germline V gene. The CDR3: CASSRLGQSEYGYTF. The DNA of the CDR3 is TGCGCCAGCAGCCGATTGGGACAGTCGGAATATGGCTACACCTTC.

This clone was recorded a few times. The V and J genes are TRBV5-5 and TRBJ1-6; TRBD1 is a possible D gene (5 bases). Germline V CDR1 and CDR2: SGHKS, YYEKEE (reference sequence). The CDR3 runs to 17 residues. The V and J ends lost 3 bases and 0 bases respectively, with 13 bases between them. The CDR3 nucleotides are TGTGCCAGCAGCTCCCAGACAGTTAGCTCCTATAATTCACCCCTCCACTTT. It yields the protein CASSSQTVSSYNSPLHF. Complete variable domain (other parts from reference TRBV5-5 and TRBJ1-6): DAGVTQSPTHLIKTRGQQVTLRCSPISGHKSVSWYQQVLGQGPQFIFQYYEKEERGRGNFPDRFSARQFPNYSSELNVNALLLGDSALYLCASSSQTVSSYNSPLHFGNGTRLTVT.

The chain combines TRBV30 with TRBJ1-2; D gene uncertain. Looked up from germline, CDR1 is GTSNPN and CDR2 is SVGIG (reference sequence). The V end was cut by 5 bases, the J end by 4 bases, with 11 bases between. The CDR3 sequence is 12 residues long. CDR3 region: CAWEPGRYGYTF. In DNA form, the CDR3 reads TGTGCCTGGGAGCCAGGACGCTATGGCTACACCTTC.

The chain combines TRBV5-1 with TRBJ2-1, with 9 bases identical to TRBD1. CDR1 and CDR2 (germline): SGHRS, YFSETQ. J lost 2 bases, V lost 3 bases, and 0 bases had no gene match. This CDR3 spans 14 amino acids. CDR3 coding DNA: TGCGCCAGCAGCTGGGACAGGGCCTACAATGAGCAGTTCTTC. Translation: CASSWDRAYNEQFF.

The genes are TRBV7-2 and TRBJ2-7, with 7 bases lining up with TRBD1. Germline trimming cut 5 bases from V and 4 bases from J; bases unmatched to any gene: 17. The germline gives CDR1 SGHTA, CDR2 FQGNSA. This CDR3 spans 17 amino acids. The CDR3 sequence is CASSRYARVTGTYEQYF. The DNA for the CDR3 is TGTGCCAGCAGCCGTTACGCGAGAGTGACAGGGACATACGAGCAGTACTTC.

CDR3 residues: CASSLSTLAGVSDTQYF. The CDR3 DNA follows: TGTGCCAGCAGTTTATCGACTCTAGCGGGAGTCTCTGATACGCAGTATTTT. The rearrangement links TRBV27 to TRBJ2-3; 10 nucleotides agree with TRBD2. J lost 6 bases, V lost 0 bases, and 9 bases had no gene match. Per the germline V gene, CDR1 is MNHEY and CDR2 is SMNVEV (reference sequence). The CDR3 extends over 17 amino acids.

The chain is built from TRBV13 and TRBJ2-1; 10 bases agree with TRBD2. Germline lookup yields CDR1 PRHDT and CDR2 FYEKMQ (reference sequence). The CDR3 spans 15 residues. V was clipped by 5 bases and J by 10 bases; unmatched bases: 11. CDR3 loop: CASSARTSGLGEQFF. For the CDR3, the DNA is TGTGCCAGCAGCGCCCGGACTAGCGGTCTAGGGGAGCAGTTCTTC.

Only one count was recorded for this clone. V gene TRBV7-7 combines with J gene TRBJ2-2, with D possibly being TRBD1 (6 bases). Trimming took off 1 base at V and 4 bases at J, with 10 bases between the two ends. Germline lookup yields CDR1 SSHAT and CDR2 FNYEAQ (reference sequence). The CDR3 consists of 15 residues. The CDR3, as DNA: TGTGCCAGCAGCTTAGTACAGGGCGGCACCGGGGAGCTGTTTTTT. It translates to CASSLVQGGTGELFF.